This TCR beta chain was captured by sequencing in a study of blood T cell repertoires in COVID-19. The germline gives CDR1 SGHAT, CDR2 FQNNGV. CDR3 size: 16 residues. J lost 4 bases, V lost 2 bases, and 10 bases had no gene match. Under the authors' procedure: Reference gene primer amplification in the assay estimated nucleated cell counts. Clones were sequenced by immunoSEQ multiplex PCR, and TCRdb holds only the in-frame ones, with some missing. The V and J calls and the clone size are those of that table, but D and trimming were determined from the DNA. In the table there are 250,000 to 300,000 clones, roughly 86% of which are singletons.

The source material was PBMCs or T cells enriched from blood (not recorded which). The TCR originated in a woman between 55 and 75 years old who had recovered from COVID-19. The V and J genes are TRBV11-2 and TRBJ1-1, with 7 bases lining up with TRBD1. CDR3 sequence reads: CASSLFSGGEGTEAFF. The CDR3 coding sequence is TGTGCCAGCAGCTTATTTTCAGGGGGTGAGGGCACTGAAGCTTTCTTT.